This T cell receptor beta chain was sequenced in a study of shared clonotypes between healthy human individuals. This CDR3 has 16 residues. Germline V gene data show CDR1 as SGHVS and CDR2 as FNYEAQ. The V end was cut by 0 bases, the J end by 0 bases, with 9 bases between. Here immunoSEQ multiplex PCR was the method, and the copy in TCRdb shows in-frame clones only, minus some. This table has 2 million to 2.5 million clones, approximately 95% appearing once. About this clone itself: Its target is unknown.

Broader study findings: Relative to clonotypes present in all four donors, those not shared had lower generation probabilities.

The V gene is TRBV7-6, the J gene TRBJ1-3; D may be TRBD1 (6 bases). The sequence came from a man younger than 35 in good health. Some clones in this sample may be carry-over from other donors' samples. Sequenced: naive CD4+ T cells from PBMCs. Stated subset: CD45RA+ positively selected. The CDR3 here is CASSLAQGSSGNTIYF. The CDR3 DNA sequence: TGTGCCAGCAGCTTAGCGCAGGGGAGCTCTGGAAACACCATATATTTT.